This passage covers 18 T cell receptor beta chains from one sample sequenced in a study of preoperative IRX-2 immunotherapy in early breast cancer. Produced via immunoSEQ multiplex PCR; TCRdb's table is partial and in-frame only. Among around 43,000 clones listed, approximately 80% were seen once. Treatment denoted: preoperative locoregional IRX-2 cytokine immunotherapy. This material consisted of tumor tissue, taken after IRX-2 immunotherapy. All receptors derive from a human donor with breast cancer.

This clone was seen more than once but under ten times. The chain carries TRBV18 and TRBJ1-6; 8 bases align to TRBD1. This CDR3 spans 14 amino acids. CDR1 KGHSH and CDR2 LQKENI come from the germline V gene. The ends lost 3 bases at V and 9 bases at J; junction bases unmatched: 4. CDR3 amino acids: CASSPGQVPSPLHF. In DNA, the CDR3 is TGTGCCAGCTCACCGGGACAGGTCCCTTCACCCCTCCACTTT.

About this clone: At one end the junction does not follow the germline gene, possibly because of a read error. The J gene is TRBJ2-2, the V gene TRBV11-3; D is perhaps TRBD2 (5 bases). Germline CDR1 and CDR2: SGHNT and YENEEA. The CDR3 runs to 16 residues. CDR3 coding DNA: TGTGCCAGCAGCTTAGTAAGCACCCAGAAAACCGGGGAGCTATTTTTT. Its protein product is CASSLVSTQKTGELFF.

This chain joins TRBV11-3 and TRBJ1-1, with D possibly TRBD1 on 6 matching bases. With 5 bases removed from V and 3 bases from J, the gap between germline ends came to 13 bases. This CDR3 region has 14 residues. In germline, CDR1 is SGHNT, CDR2 YENEEA. CDR3 in DNA: TGTGCCAGCAGCCTACAGGGAGTGTACACTGAAGCTTTCTTT. Translation: CASSLQGVYTEAFF.

The chain joins TRBV6-8 to TRBJ1-5; no reliable D call. Germline V gene lookup returns CDR1 MNHGY and CDR2 SAAAGT. V lost 6 bases and J lost 7, with 10 bases in between. The CDR3 has 12 amino acids. CDR3 region: CASSTPGQPQHF. CDR3 DNA sequence: TGTGCCAGCAGCACACCGGGACAGCCCCAGCATTTT.

This clone appeared a single time. V is TRBV19 and J is TRBJ2-6, with D possibly matching TRBD2 (6 bases). The CDR3 is made up of 16 amino acids. V gave up 4 bases and J gave up 4 bases, with 14 bases separating them. Germline CDR1 reads LNHDA; CDR2 reads SQIVND (reference sequence). The CDR3 protein is CASSSRGGVGANVLTF. The CDR3, as DNA: TGTGCCAGTAGTAGTCGAGGAGGGGTCGGGGCCAACGTCCTGACTTTC.

Judged by abundance, this clone is medium-sized. The CDR3 DNA reads as TGCGCCAGCAGTGAGTCGCGGGGGCGACACGAGCAGTACTTC. Its translation: CASSESRGRHEQYF. The chain is built from TRBV10-2 and TRBJ2-7, with D possibly TRBD2 on 7 matching bases. V lost 0 bases, J lost 5 bases, and 11 bases lay in between. CDR3 length equals 14 residues. Germline V CDR1 and CDR2: WSHSY, SAAADI.

This rearrangement joins TRBV30 to TRBJ2-7; 7 bases align to TRBD1. Per germline, CDR1 GTSNPN and CDR2 SVGIG (reference sequence). With V trimmed by 7 bases and J by 4 bases, 13 bases remained unmatched. This CDR3 has 14 amino acids. The CDR3 is CAFEQGSVGYEQYF. The DNA for the CDR3 is TGTGCCTTCGAACAGGGGAGTGTTGGGTACGAGCAGTACTTC.

This clone was seen only once. V is TRBV19 and J is TRBJ1-4; TRBD1 matches at 9 bases. Unmatched junction bases numbered 6, after V lost 4 bases and J lost 6 bases. Germline V gene sequence: CDR1 LNHDA, CDR2 SQIVND (reference sequence). The CDR3 sequence is 15 residues long. This CDR3 is CASSTAGTGYEKLFF. The CDR3 nucleotides read TGTGCCAGTAGTACCGCCGGGACAGGGTATGAAAAACTGTTTTTT.

This chain joins TRBV19 and TRBJ1-5; D gene ambiguous. The CDR3 has 14 residues. Germline V gene data show CDR1 as LNHDA and CDR2 as SQIVND (reference sequence). V was shortened by 5 bases and J by 4 bases, with 12 bases between the two germline ends. CDR3 DNA: TGTGCCAGTAGTGGAAGCCATTCAAATCAGCCCCAGCATTTT. This encodes CASSGSHSNQPQHF. The complete variable domain, with remaining parts taken from reference TRBV19 and TRBJ1-5, reads DGGITQSPKYLFRKEGQNVTLSCEQNLNHDAMYWYRQDPGQGLRLIYYSQIVNDFQKGDIAEGYSVSREKKESFPLTVTSAQKNPTAFYLCASSGSHSNQPQHFGDGTRLSIL.

V is TRBV5-1 and J is TRBJ2-1, with D possibly matching TRBD1 (5 bases). CDR1 SGHRS and CDR2 YFSETQ come from the germline V gene. The CDR3 is made up of 14 amino acids. V lost 0 bases, J lost 12 bases, and 16 bases lay in between. In DNA form, the CDR3 reads TGCGCCAGCAGCTTGGGTACTCCCCGTAGGGGGCAGTTCTTC. Translating gives CASSLGTPRRGQFF.

The chain is built from TRBV11-3 and TRBJ2-7; no firm D call. The germline V gene has CDR1 SGHNT and CDR2 YENEEA. V lost 5 bases and J lost 2, with 16 bases in between. This CDR3 comprises 15 residues. CDR3 DNA: TGTGCCAGCAGCCCTCTCCAACCCAGAACCTACGAGCAGTACTTC. This sequence encodes CASSPLQPRTYEQYF.

The DNA for the CDR3 is TGTGCCAGCAGCGCGCCGGGACAGAGTGGTGAAAAACTGTTTTTT. Amino acids: CASSAPGQSGEKLFF. The chain carries TRBV9 and TRBJ1-4, with 7 nucleotides matching TRBD1. The CDR3 has 15 amino acids. After removal of 3 bases from V and 7 bases from J, the junction contained 9 bases not matched to a gene. Germline loops: CDR1 SGDLS, CDR2 YYNGEE.

J is TRBJ1-3 and V is TRBV6-8; D is unresolved. The CDR3 runs 16 residues. The V and J ends lost 2 bases and 0 bases respectively, with 11 bases between them. Looked up from germline, CDR1 is MNHGY and CDR2 is SAAAGT. The CDR3 spells CASSYSVSRSGNTIYF. The DNA of the CDR3 is TGTGCCAGCAGTTACAGTGTCAGTCGCTCTGGAAACACCATATATTTT.

This clone was found a few times. The chain uses TRBV6-8 and TRBJ2-5, with TRBD1 as a possible D gene (5 bases). The CDR3 runs to 14 residues. Between the trimmed V and J ends, which lost 7 bases and 5 bases, there was a span of 17 bases. Per germline, CDR1 MNHGY and CDR2 SAAAGT. The CDR3: CASKDPGLEETQYF. The CDR3 DNA sequence: TGTGCCAGCAAAGACCCAGGGCTCGAGGAGACCCAGTACTTC.

This chain joins TRBV18 and TRBJ1-1; D not resolved. The ends were cut back, 0 bases at V and 1 base at J, with 9 bases in the middle. Per the germline V gene, CDR1 is KGHSH and CDR2 is LQKENI. The CDR3 has 15 amino acids. The CDR3, as DNA: TGTGCCAGCTCACCACCGCCAGGCGGGAACACTGAAGCTTTCTTT. Translation gives CASSPPPGGNTEAFF.

The rearrangement uses TRBV10-2 and TRBJ2-1; perhaps TRBD1 as D (5 bases). This CDR3 has 15 residues. Deletions cut 7 bases from V and 3 bases from J, with 16 bases between. Germline V CDR1 and CDR2: WSHSY, SAAADI. The CDR3 reads CASKGGPTGYNEQFF. CDR3 sequence (DNA): TGCGCCAGCAAAGGCGGCCCAACAGGCTACAATGAGCAGTTCTTC.

The gene calls are TRBV6-8 and TRBJ1-2; D is perhaps TRBD1 (5 bases). From germline, CDR1 is MNHGY and CDR2 SAAAGT. The CDR3 consists of 14 residues. V lost 2 bases and J lost 0, with 7 bases in between. The CDR3: CASSYLGANYGYTF. CDR3 DNA sequence: TGTGCCAGCAGTTACCTGGGGGCTAACTATGGCTACACCTTC.

The chain uses TRBV6-8 and TRBJ2-7; 8 bases agree with TRBD1. This CDR3 spans 13 amino acids. V was clipped by 8 bases and J by 0 bases; unmatched bases: 3. CDR1 and CDR2 from the germline V gene are MNHGY and SAAAGT. The CDR3 loop is CASWTGNSYEQYF. In DNA form, the CDR3 reads TGTGCCAGCTGGACAGGGAACTCCTACGAGCAGTACTTC.